This entry describes one TCR beta chain. The antigen is not known. The library was made from cDNA and included unique molecular identifiers. TCRdb redid the calling of the PCR reads with MiXCR, one entry per CDR3 protein. The top ten hold 9.5% to 13% of the sample, which has some 450,000 distinct CDR3 sequences, approximately 46% seen once. This record belongs to a study of post-analysis software for immune sequencing data. Study-level findings and limits: Significantly lower normalized Chao1 diversity was seen in multiple sclerosis patients than in controls. Patients carried four or five TRBV segments more frequently than controls did, and TRBV5-6, TRBV5-1 and TRBV20-1 were among them.

CDR3 size: 13 residues. Trimming removed 6 bases from V and 4 bases from J, with 13 bases in between. Germline loops: CDR1 DFQATT, CDR2 SNEGSKA (reference sequence). The gene calls are TRBV20-1 and TRBJ2-1; the D gene is possibly TRBD2 (5 bases). The receptor was isolated from a girl aged 10 to 17 with multiple sclerosis. The sample consisted of blood. CDR3 coding DNA: TGCAGTGCGAGCCCTAGCAGATACAATGAGCAGTTCTTC. Residues: CSASPSRYNEQFF.